The 25 T cell receptor beta chains below were found in one sample sequenced in a study of regulatory T cells in long-lasting Graves disease. TCR beta libraries were built with iRepertoire HTBI primers and Arm-PCR of CDR3 regions. TCRdb reanalysed the multiplex PCR reads using MiXCR and keeps one entry per CDR3 protein. The sample carries almost 350,000 distinct CDR3 sequences, roughly 21% recorded once. Regarding time point: persistent/refractory GD, antithyroid drugs over 5 years with positive TRAb. PBMC-extracted RNA yielded the TCR library. The material sequenced was peripheral blood mononuclear cells (PBMCs), taken when the disease was refractory, from a patient treated with antithyroid drugs. The receptors stem from a female donor with Graves disease.

This clonotype was found many times. The chain is built from TRBV30 and TRBJ1-1; TRBD1 agrees at 8 bases. The CDR3 extends over 14 amino acids. The germline CDR1 and CDR2 sequences are GTSNPN and SVGIG (reference sequence). The J segment lost 4 bases and the V segment lost 3 bases, leaving 7 bases of the junction unmatched. CDR3 sequence: CAWRRDRWVTEAFF. The CDR3 bases are TGTGCCTGGAGGCGGGACAGGTGGGTCACTGAAGCTTTCTTT.

This clonotype was seen a handful of times. The chain links TRBV28 to TRBJ2-3, with D unclear. The germline V gene encodes CDR1 MDHEN and CDR2 SYDVKM. CDR3 size: 13 residues. V was pared by 5 bases and J by 3 bases, with 9 bases between. The CDR3 coding sequence is TGTGCCAGCAGTAACCCGTCTACAGATACGCAGTATTTT. This translates into CASSNPSTDTQYF.

This clonotype was recorded at least ten times. The rearrangement uses TRBV12-3 or TRBV12-4 and TRBJ1-5; 7 bases match TRBD1. The J segment lost 4 bases and the V segment lost 2 bases, leaving 8 bases of the junction unmatched. The CDR3 is made up of 16 amino acids. The CDR3, as DNA: TGTGCCAGCAGTTTACGAGGTGGGACAGCAAATCAGCCCCAGCATTTT. It translates to CASSLRGGTANQPQHF.

This sequence joins TRBV25-1 and TRBJ1-1; D is perhaps TRBD1 (6 bases). CDR3 size: 14 residues. Per the germline V gene, CDR1 is MGHDK and CDR2 is SYGVNS. V was trimmed by 4 bases and J by 7 bases, leaving 16 bases between them. The CDR3 sequence: CASSGAGQIFEAFF. The CDR3 coding sequence is TGTGCCAGCAGTGGAGCGGGACAAATCTTTGAAGCTTTCTTT.

This clonotype occurred a few times. The J gene is TRBJ1-5, the V gene TRBV7-9; tentatively, D is TRBD1 (5 bases). V was cut by 1 base and J by 6 bases, with 16 bases left in between. CDR1 is SEHNR and CDR2 is FQNEAQ in the germline V gene (reference sequence). This CDR3 contains 16 residues. The CDR3: CASSLVGGIGSQPQHF. The CDR3, as DNA: TGTGCCAGCAGCTTAGTGGGGGGAATAGGTAGTCAGCCCCAGCATTTT.

There are many counts of this clonotype. The chain joins TRBV29-1 to TRBJ2-7; 7 bases line up with TRBD1. Per the germline V gene, CDR1 is SQVTM and CDR2 is ANQGSEA. V was pared by 6 bases and J by 0 bases, with 5 bases of the junction left unmatched. The CDR3 totals 13 residues. The DNA of the CDR3 is TGCAGCGTCCTGGGACAGAGCTCCTACGAGCAGTACTTC. It encodes CSVLGQSSYEQYF.

This clonotype occurred many times. The CDR3 reads CSARWGEQPQHF. CDR3 sequence (DNA): TGCAGTGCTAGATGGGGAGAACAGCCCCAGCATTTT. This chain joins TRBV20-1 and TRBJ1-5; D remains ambiguous. Trimming cost V 2 bases and J 7 bases, with 9 bases left between them. Germline CDR1 is DFQATT and CDR2 is SNEGSKA (reference sequence). The CDR3 is 12 residues long.

This clonotype was counted between two and nine times. The chain uses TRBV4-1 and TRBJ2-7, with D uncertain. Germline values: CDR1 MGHRA, CDR2 YSYEKL. The CDR3 is 14 amino acids. The V gene lost 0 bases and the J gene lost 1 base, with 7 bases spanning the gap. The CDR3 bases are TGCGCCAGCAGCCAAGATTACAGATCCTACGAGCAGTACTTC. Translation: CASSQDYRSYEQYF.

Comments on this clonotype: This may stem from a read error, because a much larger clone lies one nucleotide away. V gene TRBV6-1 combines with J gene TRBJ1-6, with D perhaps matching TRBD1 (5 bases). The CDR3 extends over 15 amino acids. Germline V gene lookup returns CDR1 MNHNS and CDR2 SASEGT. The CDR3 loop is CASSADSSEGSPPHF. The CDR3 DNA is TGTGCCAGCAGTGCCGACAGTTCCGAGGGGTCACCCCCCCACTTT.

At least ten counts were recorded for this clonotype. The CDR3 sequence: CASSPQQGYTEAFF. As DNA, the CDR3 is TGTGCCAGCAGTCCCCAACAGGGCTACACTGAAGCTTTCTTT. The chain is built from TRBV12-3 or TRBV12-4 and TRBJ1-1, with D maybe TRBD1 (6 bases). This CDR3 has 14 residues. The ends were cut back, 5 bases at V and 3 bases at J, with 13 bases in the middle.

This clonotype was seen a handful of times. The genes are TRBV5-1 and TRBJ2-4, with D possibly being TRBD1 (6 bases). There are 18 residues in the CDR3. Germline V lookup: CDR1 SGHRS, CDR2 YFSETQ. Trimming stripped 4 bases from V and 4 bases from J, with 24 bases between. CDR3 sequence reads: CASSPRPSSTGLKNIQYF. CDR3 in DNA: TGCGCCAGCAGCCCGCGCCCTTCCTCCACAGGGTTGAAAAACATTCAGTACTTC.

This clonotype has more than one count but fewer than ten. The CDR3 DNA sequence: TGTGCCAGCAGTTACTCGACTGTTAGCTCTGGAAACACCATATATTTT. The encoded protein is CASSYSTVSSGNTIYF. The chain recombines TRBV6-2 or TRBV6-3 with TRBJ1-3; D is undetermined. The V and J ends lost 0 bases and 0 bases respectively, with 9 bases between them. Germline V lookup: CDR1 MNHEY, CDR2 SVGEGT. The CDR3 has 16 residues.

This chain joins TRBV4-1 and TRBJ1-3; D remains ambiguous. V lost 3 bases and J lost 0, with 9 bases in between. There are 15 residues in the CDR3. The germline CDR1 and CDR2 sequences are MGHRA and YSYEKL. The CDR3 is CASSQSQDSGNTIYF. The CDR3 nucleotides are TGCGCCAGCAGCCAGTCACAAGACTCTGGAAACACCATATATTTT.

V usage is TRBV11-2 and J usage is TRBJ1-2, with unresolved D. This CDR3 is built from 16 residues. Germline V gene data show CDR1 as SGHAT and CDR2 as FQNNGV. The germline V and J ends were trimmed by 5 bases and 0 bases, with 16 bases remaining between them. CDR3 in amino acids: CASSRPSNTANYGYTF. In DNA, the CDR3 is TGTGCCAGCAGCCGCCCCTCAAACACCGCTAACTATGGCTACACCTTC.

The chain joins TRBV7-9 to TRBJ1-2, with 8 nucleotides matching TRBD1. Trimming at V came to 5 bases and at J to 8 bases, leaving 7 bases not matched to a gene. CDR3 length equals 13 residues. CDR1 is SEHNR and CDR2 is FQNEAQ in the germline V gene (reference sequence). The CDR3 protein is CASSEDRVSGYTF. The CDR3 nucleotides read TGTGCCAGCAGCGAGGACAGGGTCTCCGGCTACACCTTC. The full variable domain, in which reference TRBV7-9 and TRBJ1-2 provide the parts outside the CDR3, is DTGVSQNPRHKITKRGQNVTFRCDPISEHNRLYWYRQTLGQGPEFLTYFQNEAQLEKSRLLSDRFSAERPKGSFSTLEIQRTEQGDSAMYLCASSEDRVSGYTFGSGTRLTVV.

This clonotype was detected ten times or more. The gene calls are TRBV12-3 or TRBV12-4 and TRBJ1-1; tentative D call: TRBD1 (5 bases). V lost 6 bases to trimming and J lost 0 bases, with 14 bases between them. The CDR3 runs 15 residues. CDR3 sequence: CASSMGPGLNTEAFF. The CDR3 coding sequence is TGTGCCAGCAGCATGGGGCCAGGGCTGAACACTGAAGCTTTCTTT.

The table lists this clonotype with a few counts. The genes are TRBV28 and TRBJ1-2; 7 bases are a match to TRBD1. J lost 4 bases, V lost 4 bases, and 12 bases had no gene match. Germline loops: CDR1 MDHEN, CDR2 SYDVKM. The CDR3 covers 16 residues. The CDR3 loop is CASSSILTGSLYGYTF. CDR3 bases: TGTGCCAGCAGTTCCATCCTGACAGGGAGCCTCTATGGCTACACCTTC.

In this sample, this clonotype turned up a few times. The rearrangement links TRBV11-2 to TRBJ2-7; 8 nucleotides match TRBD1. The CDR3 is 13 residues long. V shed 8 bases, J shed 0 bases, and the junction held 3 bases outside the gene matches. Germline V CDR1 and CDR2: SGHAT, FQNNGV. The CDR3 bases are TGTGCCAGCGAAGGACAGGGCTCCTACGAGCAGTACTTC. This sequence encodes CASEGQGSYEQYF.

The chain is built from TRBV6-1 and TRBJ2-1; D might be TRBD2 (5 bases). CDR3 length: 14 residues. Looked up from germline, CDR1 is MNHNS and CDR2 is SASEGT. Trimming stripped 6 bases from V and 0 bases from J, with 9 bases between. CDR3 protein: CASRDGGSYNEQFF. CDR3 in DNA: TGTGCCAGCAGGGACGGAGGCTCCTACAATGAGCAGTTCTTC.

This clonotype was observed a handful of times. The chain uses TRBV20-1 and TRBJ2-7; 10 positions match TRBD2. J was trimmed by 7 bases and V by 3 bases; bases with no gene match: 9. Germline V gene sequence: CDR1 DFQATT, CDR2 SNEGSKA (reference sequence). This CDR3 has 14 amino acids. DNA of the CDR3: TGCAGTGCTAGTCAAGCGGGAGGGCTCACGGAGCAGTACTTC. It yields the protein CSASQAGGLTEQYF.

The chain joins TRBV4-1 to TRBJ2-7, with TRBD1 as a possible D gene (6 bases). The germline V and J ends were trimmed by 1 base and 7 bases, with 14 bases remaining between them. Germline CDR1 and CDR2: MGHRA and YSYEKL. The CDR3 runs to 14 residues. The chain's CDR3 is CASSQGQGLGEQYF. For the CDR3, the DNA is TGCGCCAGCAGCCAAGGGCAGGGGCTGGGAGAGCAGTACTTC.

The rearrangement uses TRBV6-9 and TRBJ1-2; 8 bases agree with TRBD1. The V gene's germline CDR1 is MNHGY and CDR2 SVAAGI. V trimming: 4 bases; J trimming: 8 bases; junction bases outside the gene matches: 3. The CDR3 totals 12 residues. The CDR3 here is CASSSGGGGYTF. Written as DNA, the CDR3 is TGTGCCAGCAGTTCAGGGGGCGGAGGCTACACCTTC.

The chain has TRBV6-2 or TRBV6-3 and TRBJ1-1; 7 bases fit TRBD1. The J segment lost 9 bases and the V segment lost 5 bases, leaving 15 bases of the junction unmatched. Germline assignment: CDR1 MNHEY and CDR2 SVGEGT. The CDR3 totals 15 residues. CDR3 protein: CASSADEGARGKAFF. CDR3 nucleotide sequence: TGTGCCAGCAGTGCTGATGAGGGGGCGAGGGGGAAAGCTTTCTTT.

This clonotype was picked up many times. The rearrangement joins TRBV12-5 to TRBJ1-1, with D hard to call. V lost 0 bases to trimming and J lost 6 bases, with 5 bases between them. Germline-derived CDR1 and CDR2 are LGHNT and FRNRAP. This CDR3 comprises 12 residues. The CDR3, as DNA: TGTGCTAGTGGTTTGGTAGGCGCTGAAGCTTTCTTT. Translated, it gives CASGLVGAEAFF.

This sequence joins TRBV20-1 and TRBJ1-2; possibly TRBD1 for D (6 bases). V was pared by 0 bases and J by 8 bases, with 25 bases between. Germline V gene lookup returns CDR1 DFQATT and CDR2 SNEGSKA (reference sequence). The CDR3 covers 17 residues. The chain's CDR3 is CSARDSFRDTAEEGYTF. CDR3 sequence (DNA): TGCAGTGCTAGAGATTCCTTCCGGGACACCGCCGAGGAGGGCTACACCTTC.